The rows below give T cell receptor beta chains drawn from one sample of a study of Graves' ophthalmopathy and Graves' hyperthyroidism. TCRdb reanalysed the multiplex PCR reads using MiXCR and keeps one entry per CDR3 protein. In the table there are 740,000 or so distinct CDR3 sequences, roughly two fifths of which are singletons. Sequenced sample: peripheral blood. The receptors stem from an adult man with Graves' ophthalmopathy. The CDR3 runs from the conserved cysteine through the conserved F or W. D genes are given only for firm matches. Clone size is given for some rows only: seen once, a few or many times, or a class if the clone is expanded.

v_gene	j_gene	abundance	d_gene	CDR3nt	CDR3aa
TRBV6-6	TRBJ1-6	.	.	TGTGCCAGCAGTCACAGCTCCTATAATTCACCCCTCCACTTT	CASSHSSYNSPLHF
TRBV5-1	TRBJ2-5	.	TRBD2	TGCGCCAGCAGCTTGACGTACGGGACTAGCGGGAGTGGAAGGGAGACCCAGTACTTC	CASSLTYGTSGSGRETQYF
TRBV25-1	TRBJ1-4	.	TRBD1	TGTGCCAGCAGTTTATGGTCACGGCGGACAGGGATGGATGAAAAACTGTTTTTT	CASSLWSRRTGMDEKLFF
TRBV7-9	TRBJ2-2	.	.	TGTGCCAGCAGCCAAGAACCAACTAGCAACACCGGGGAGCTGTTTTTT	CASSQEPTSNTGELFF
TRBV10-2	TRBJ1-5	.	.	TGTGCCAGCAGCTACACGATTCCCGGGAGCAATCAGCCCCAGCATTTT	CASSYTIPGSNQPQHF
TRBV7-2	TRBJ1-6	.	.	TGTGCCAGCAGCTTAGTAGGGACCAATTCACCCCCCCACTTT	CASSLVGTNSPPHF
TRBV20-1	TRBJ2-6	few	.	TGCAGTGCAACCCTACCAGGGCGTTTAGGGGCCAACGTCCTGACTTTC	CSATLPGRLGANVLTF
TRBV10-3	TRBJ2-5	.	.	TGTGCCAGCAGTTACCCACGAGACGGGGGGCGAAGAGAGACCCAGTACTTC	CASSYPRDGGRRETQYF
TRBV20-1	TRBJ1-5	few	TRBD1	TGCAGTGCAAGACAGGGACTCAATCAGCCCCAGCATTTT	CSARQGLNQPQHF
TRBV10-2	TRBJ2-3	.	.	TGCGCCAGCAGCTACAGGGGAGGTACGCAGTATTTT	CASSYRGGTQYF
TRBV19	TRBJ2-6	many	TRBD1	TGTGCCAGTCAAACAGGGGAAGGAGGGGCCAACGTCCTGACTTTC	CASQTGEGGANVLTF
TRBV9	TRBJ1-4	many	.	TGTGCCAGCAGCCCTGGACCGGATTGGGGTGAAAAACTGTTTTTT	CASSPGPDWGEKLFF
TRBV12-3/TRBV12-4	TRBJ1-1	.	.	TGTGCCAGCAGTGCGGCAGGGGATACTGAAGCTTTCTTT	CASSAAGDTEAFF
TRBV25-1	TRBJ1-2	.	.	TGTGCCAGCAGTTTGATAGCTAACTATGGCTACACCTTC	CASSLIANYGYTF
TRBV29-1	TRBJ2-6	many	.	TGCAGCGTTGAGTTGTGGCGTAACTCTGGGGCCAACGTCCTGACTTTC	CSVELWRNSGANVLTF
TRBV5-4	TRBJ1-1	once	TRBD1	TGTGCCAGCAGTCCCCTTGGACTTACAGGGGGCACTGAAGCTTTCTTT	CASSPLGLTGGTEAFF
TRBV5-1	TRBJ1-5	many	.	TGCGCCAGCAGCCTGACGGGGGTGAGCAATCAGCCCCAGCATTTT	CASSLTGVSNQPQHF
TRBV25-1	TRBJ2-2	.	TRBD2	TGTGCCAGCAGTTACTCGACTAGCGGGTCGAACACCGGGGAGCTGTTTTTT	CASSYSTSGSNTGELFF
TRBV6-1	TRBJ1-2	few	.	TGTGCCAGCAGTGATGGATTCGACAGGAGCTACACCTTC	CASSDGFDRSYTF
TRBV7-9	TRBJ1-6	many	TRBD1	TGTGCCAGCAGCTTATCGACCGGACAGGGCTCTTCACCCCTCCACTTT	CASSLSTGQGSSPLHF
TRBV6-2/TRBV6-3	TRBJ2-7	.	TRBD2	TGTGCCAGCAGTTACTTAGCGGGCGGATCTTTCTACGAGCAGTACTTC	CASSYLAGGSFYEQYF
TRBV2	TRBJ2-5	many	TRBD2	TGTGCCAGCGGAGGGACTAGCGGGTTGGAGACCCAGTACTTC	CASGGTSGLETQYF
TRBV27	TRBJ1-5	few	.	TGTGCCAGCAGTTTATCGGTACGGTTTCCCCAGCATTTT	CASSLSVRFPQHF
TRBV24-1	TRBJ1-5	once	TRBD1	TGTGCCACCAGCGGCCAAGGGACAGGGAATGGGCCCCAGCATTTT	CATSGQGTGNGPQHF
TRBV29-1	TRBJ1-5	.	.	TGCAGCGTTGAAGGGTCGCAGGGTCAGCCCCAGCATTTT	CSVEGSQGQPQHF
TRBV19	TRBJ2-7	.	TRBD1	TGTGCCAGTAGTGTCACCGGGACAGGGGGATCCTACGAGCAGTACTTC	CASSVTGTGGSYEQYF
TRBV7-2	TRBJ2-5	.	.	TGTGCCAGCAGCACCACGGGGGACCAAGAGACCCAGTACTTC	CASSTTGDQETQYF
TRBV7-9	TRBJ1-4	many	TRBD1	TGTGCCAGCAGCCGGGACAGGGGAAATGAAAAACTGTTTTTT	CASSRDRGNEKLFF
TRBV29-1	TRBJ1-2	.	.	TGCAGGGACCTAGGGGGTGGCTACACCTTC	CRDLGGGYTF
TRBV7-6	TRBJ2-7	.	TRBD1	TGTGCCAGCAGCACCACAGGGGCTCTCTACGAGCAGTACTTC	CASSTTGALYEQYF
TRBV7-9	TRBJ1-4	.	TRBD1	TGTGCCAGCAGCTTAAAACAGGGGGCGGGTGAAAAACTGTTTTTT	CASSLKQGAGEKLFF
TRBV13	TRBJ2-2	few	.	TGTGCCAGCAGCTTTTCCCTCGGGACCGGGGAGCTGTTTTTT	CASSFSLGTGELFF
TRBV24-1	TRBJ2-5	.	TRBD1	TGTGCCACCAGTGACCTCGGGACAGGGAAAGAGACCCAGTACTTC	CATSDLGTGKETQYF
TRBV19	TRBJ1-5	many	.	TGTGCCAGTAGTATAGCCAGGGGCGATCAGCCCCAGCATTTT	CASSIARGDQPQHF
TRBV7-3	TRBJ2-7	.	.	TGTGCCAGCAGCTTGGTTGGTAGGGCGAACGAGCAGTACTTC	CASSLVGRANEQYF
TRBV10-1	TRBJ2-7	many	.	TGCGCCAGCAGTGCTACGGACAATGACTACGAGCAGTACTTC	CASSATDNDYEQYF
TRBV2	TRBJ2-2	few	.	TGTGCCAGCAGTTTAGTACACGGCGGGGAGCTGTTTTTT	CASSLVHGGELFF
TRBV10-1	TRBJ1-1	.	.	TGCGCCAGCAGTGAAAATACAGCTAAAGAAGCTTTCTTT	CASSENTAKEAFF
TRBV20-1	TRBJ2-7	few	TRBD2	TGCAGTGGGACGAGCGGGAACTACGAGCAGTACTTC	CSGTSGNYEQYF
TRBV10-3	TRBJ1-3	.	.	TGTGCCAGCAACAAGGGGGGAAACACCATATATTTT	CASNKGGNTIYF
TRBV2	TRBJ1-2	few	TRBD1	TGTGCCAGCAGTTTATCCGGACAGGGAGAGGTCTATGGCTACACCTTC	CASSLSGQGEVYGYTF
TRBV12-3/TRBV12-4	TRBJ1-2	.	.	TGTGCCAGCAGTCGCGGAAGAGGCTATGGCTACACCTTC	CASSRGRGYGYTF
TRBV7-2	TRBJ2-6	.	.	TGTGCCAGCAGCTTGGGTCGGGGGCGGAACGTCCTGACTTTC	CASSLGRGRNVLTF
TRBV24-1	TRBJ1-5	many	TRBD1	TGCGCCAGCAGTGACAGGGGAAGCAATCAGCCCCAGCATTTT	CASSDRGSNQPQHF
TRBV19	TRBJ1-5	.	.	TGTGCCAGTAGTATCTCCGGCCCCGGGCTCGCCAATCAGCCCCAGCATTTT	CASSISGPGLANQPQHF
TRBV5-1	TRBJ1-5	many	TRBD1	TGTGCCAGCAGCTTACAGGGGGGCAATCAGCCCCAGCATTTT	CASSLQGGNQPQHF
TRBV24-1	TRBJ1-1	.	TRBD1	TGTACCACCAGCACAGGGGGTAAAGCTTTCTTT	CTTSTGGKAFF